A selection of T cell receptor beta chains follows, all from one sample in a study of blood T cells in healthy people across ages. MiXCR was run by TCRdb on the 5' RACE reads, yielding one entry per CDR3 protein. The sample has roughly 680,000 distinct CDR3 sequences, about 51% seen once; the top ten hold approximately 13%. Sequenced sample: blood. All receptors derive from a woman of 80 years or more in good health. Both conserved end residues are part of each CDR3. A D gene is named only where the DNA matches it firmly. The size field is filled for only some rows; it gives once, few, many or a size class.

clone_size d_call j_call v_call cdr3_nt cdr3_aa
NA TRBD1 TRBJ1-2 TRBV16 TGTGCCAGCAGCCAATCGGGGACAGGGCATGGCTACACCTTC CASSQSGTGHGYTF
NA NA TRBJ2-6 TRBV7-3 TGTGCCAGCAGCTTAATGGCCCTTGGGTCTGGGGCCAACGTCCTGACTTTC CASSLMALGSGANVLTF
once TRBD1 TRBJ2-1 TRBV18 TGTGCCAGCTCACCACAGGACGGGACAGCACAGTTCTTC CASSPQDGTAQFF
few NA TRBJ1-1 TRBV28 TGTGCCAGCAGTTTTCTTATTTGGGGAAACACTGAAGCTTTCTTT CASSFLIWGNTEAFF
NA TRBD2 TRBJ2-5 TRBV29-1 TGCAGCGTTAGCGGGAGCCATCGTGAGACCCAGTACTTC CSVSGSHRETQYF
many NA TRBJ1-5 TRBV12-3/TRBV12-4 TGTGCCAGCAGCGATCATAGCAATCAGCCCCAGCATTTT CASSDHSNQPQHF
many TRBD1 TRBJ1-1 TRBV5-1 TGCGCCAGCAGCTTACAGGGGTCGGACACTGAAGCTTTCTTT CASSLQGSDTEAFF
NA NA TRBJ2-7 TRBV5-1 TGCGCCAGCTGTCGATCGCCAAGCTCCTACAATGAGCAGTACTTC CASCRSPSSYNEQYF
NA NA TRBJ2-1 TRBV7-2 TGTGCCAGCAGGCTCGGGCAGGGGAGCAATGAGCAGTTCTTC CASRLGQGSNEQFF
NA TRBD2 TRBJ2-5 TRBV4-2 TGTGCCAGCAGCCAAGGGCAAAGCGGGAGGGGGGGCCAAGAGACCCAGTACTTC CASSQGQSGRGGQETQYF
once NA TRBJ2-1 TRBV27 TGTGCCAGCAGCCCCCTCTCGACAGGGAGGTACAATGAGCAGTTCTTC CASSPLSTGRYNEQFF
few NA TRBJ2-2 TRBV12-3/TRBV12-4 TGTGCCAGCAGTCCACACAACACCGGGGAGCTGTTTTTT CASSPHNTGELFF
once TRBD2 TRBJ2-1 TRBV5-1 TGCGCCAGCAGCTACGGGACTAGCGGGGCGGGCTACAATGAGCAGTTCTTC CASSYGTSGAGYNEQFF
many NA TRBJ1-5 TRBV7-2 TGTGCCAGCAGCTTAAAACCCCCGGGGCCCCAGCATTTT CASSLKPPGPQHF
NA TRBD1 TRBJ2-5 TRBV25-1 TGTGCCAGCACCCAAGGTGGGACAGCCCAAGAGACCCAGTACTTC CASTQGGTAQETQYF
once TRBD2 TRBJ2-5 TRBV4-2 TGTGCCAGCAGCCGCACAGTTGGCGGGAGTGAAGAGACCCAGTACTTC CASSRTVGGSEETQYF
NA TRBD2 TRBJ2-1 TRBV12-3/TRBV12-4 TGTGCCAGCAGGCCATTGGGGAGCGGGAGGATGGGTGAGCAGTTCTTC CASRPLGSGRMGEQFF
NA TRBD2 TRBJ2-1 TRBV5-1 TGCGCCAGCATCGAGACTAGCGGAACCTACAATGAGCAGTTCTTC CASIETSGTYNEQFF
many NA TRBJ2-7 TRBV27 TGTGCCAGCAGTTTGGGTATTGGCGCTGAGCAGTACTTC CASSLGIGAEQYF
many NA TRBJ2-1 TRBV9 TGTGCCAGCAGCGTAGTTGTGCGTTCGAATGAGCAGTTCTTC CASSVVVRSNEQFF
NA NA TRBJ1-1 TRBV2 TGTGCCAGCAGCGTGTTTAACACTGAAGCTTTCTTT CASSVFNTEAFF
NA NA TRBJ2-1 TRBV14 TGTGCCAGCACAACCCACCAGGTGCCCTACAATGTGCAGTTCTTC CASTTHQVPYNVQFF
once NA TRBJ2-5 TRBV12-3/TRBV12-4 TGTGCCAGCAGTTTATCCGGGATGGGCCACCAAGAGACCCAGTACTTC CASSLSGMGHQETQYF
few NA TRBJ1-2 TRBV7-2 TGTGCCAGCAGCTTATTATCAGGGGAAGCGTACTATGGCTACACCTTC CASSLLSGEAYYGYTF
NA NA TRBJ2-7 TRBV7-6 TGTGCCAGCAGCTTAGCGGTGGGGGAAGGCTACGAGCAGTACTTC CASSLAVGEGYEQYF
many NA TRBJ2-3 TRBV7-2 TGTGCCAGCAGCTTAGCCCTCGGGGGGCTACGCACAGATACGCAGTATTTT CASSLALGGLRTDTQYF
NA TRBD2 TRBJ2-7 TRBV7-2 TGTGCCAGCAGCACACCGACTAGCGGGAGGGGGAACGAGCAGTACTTC CASSTPTSGRGNEQYF
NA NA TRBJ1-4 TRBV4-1 TGCGCCAGCAGCCAAGAGCCGGGAGGTGAAAAACTGTTTTTT CASSQEPGGEKLFF
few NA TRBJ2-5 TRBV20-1 TGCAGTGCTAGAGATCGTCTTACCTGGAGGCAGTACTTC CSARDRLTWRQYF
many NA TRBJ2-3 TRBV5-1 TGCGCCAGCAGCTTGGGGGCCCCCACAGATACGCAGTATTTT CASSLGAPTDTQYF
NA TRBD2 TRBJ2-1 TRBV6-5 TGTGCCACCAGTTACCCGACTAGCGGGAGAAGTGAGCAGTTCTTC CATSYPTSGRSEQFF
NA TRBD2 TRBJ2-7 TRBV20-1 TGCAGTGCTACAGGGACTAGCGGGGGGTCCTACGAGCAGTACTTC CSATGTSGGSYEQYF
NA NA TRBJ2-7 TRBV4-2 TGTGCCAGCAGCCAAGTCCAAGGGGGGACCTACGAGCAGTACTTC CASSQVQGGTYEQYF
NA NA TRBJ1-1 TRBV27 TGTGCCAGCAGCCAAATTCTGGGGGGTTTTGGCACTGAAGCTTTCTTT CASSQILGGFGTEAFF
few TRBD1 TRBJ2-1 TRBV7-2 TGTGCCAGCAGCGCCGGGACAGGGGGACGGAATGAGCAGTTCTTC CASSAGTGGRNEQFF
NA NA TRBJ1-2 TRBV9 TGTGCCAGCAGCGTAGCCCGACCTCGGGATGGCTACACCTTC CASSVARPRDGYTF
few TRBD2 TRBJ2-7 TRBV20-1 TGCAGTGCGCCCACTAGCGGGACTCTTAATGAGCAGTACTTC CSAPTSGTLNEQYF
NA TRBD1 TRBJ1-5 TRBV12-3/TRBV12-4 TGTGCCAGCAGTCCCGGGACAGGGGTAAACAATCAGCCCCAGCATTTT CASSPGTGVNNQPQHF
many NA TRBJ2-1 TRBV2 TGTGCCAGCAGTGGGGGCCAGTGGGGCAATGAGCAGTTCTTC CASSGGQWGNEQFF
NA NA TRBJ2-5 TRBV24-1 TGTGCCACCAGTGATTTGGGTTACGGGGACAATGAGCAGTACTTC CATSDLGYGDNEQYF
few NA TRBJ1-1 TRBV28 TGTGCCAGCAGTCCCCTGGGCACTGAAGCTTTCTTT CASSPLGTEAFF